This T cell receptor beta chain emerged from a study of Ad26.COV2.S vaccination and SARS-CoV-2 variants. The overall study: Within the COV1001 Ad26.COV2.S trial arm, the donor was enrolled.

Treatment here: roughly 19 received Ad26.COV2.S at low or high dose, single or two shots; several received placebo; per-sample allocation not given. Specimen acquisition occurred on day 63 following the initial vaccine or placebo injection. A Boston donor was an adult aged 18-55 years. The germline V and J ends were trimmed by 3 bases and 1 base, with 7 bases remaining between them. CDR1 and CDR2 from the germline V gene are MGHDK and SYGVNS. The CDR3 loop spans 14 amino acids. TCRdb's table, derived via immunoSEQ multiplex PCR, lists solely in-frame clones and lacks some. The table has roughly 400,000 clones, 90% seen once.

This receptor was taken from a person aged 18 to 59 who received the Ad26.COV2.S COVID-19 vaccine or a placebo. The chain employs TRBV25-1 and TRBJ2-1; D gene unclear. The input for sequencing was peripheral blood, taken in a trial of Ad26.COV2.S vaccine versus placebo. The CDR3 nucleotides are TGTGCCAGCAGTGAGTGGCCTTCCTACAATGAGCAGTTCTTC. This sequence encodes CASSEWPSYNEQFF. The whole variable domain, filled in from reference TRBV25-1 and TRBJ2-1, reads EADIYQTPRYLVIGTGKKITLECSQTMGHDKMYWYQQDPGMELHLIHYSYGVNSTEKGDLSSESTVSRIRTEHFPLTLESARPSHTSQYLCASSEWPSYNEQFFGPGTRLTVL.